The 27 T cell receptor beta chains listed next were all sequenced from one sample in a study of blood T cells in healthy people across ages. Primers used in a second PCR of about 7 to 12 cycles were a sample-barcoded 5' primer and a J-beta primer mix. MiXCR, run by TCRdb on the 5' RACE reads, gives a single entry per CDR3 protein. In the table there are over 1.5 million distinct CDR3 sequences, around 48% of which are singletons. The sequencing sample was made of blood. These receptor sequences come from a woman aged 40 to 50 in good health.

The CDR3: CASSLSGSGGASFF. CDR3 coding DNA: TGTGCCAGCAGTTTATCTGGCAGCGGGGGGGCCTCGTTCTTC. The chain links TRBV27 to TRBJ2-1, with 10 bases identical to TRBD2. CDR3 length equals 14 residues. CDR1 is MNHEY, CDR2 SMNVEV, per germline (reference sequence). With V trimmed by 0 bases and J by 15 bases, 8 bases remained unmatched.

The J gene is TRBJ2-1, the V gene TRBV20-1; TRBD1 matches 8 bases. The V and J ends lost 4 bases and 8 bases, in that order; junction bases with no gene match: 10. Germline V CDR1 and CDR2: DFQATT, SNEGSKA (reference sequence). This CDR3 spans 14 amino acids. The CDR3 DNA reads as TGCAGTGCTACACCACTTTTACAGGGGGATGAGCAGTTCTTC. Its protein is CSATPLLQGDEQFF.

The genes are TRBV20-1 and TRBJ2-2, with D tentatively TRBD1 (5 bases). V was clipped by 6 bases and J by 2 bases, with 16 bases between them. Germline V gives CDR1 DFQATT, CDR2 SNEGSKA (reference sequence). This CDR3 is 15 amino acids long. The CDR3 loop reads CSAHPVRTNTGELFF. The CDR3 nucleotides read TGCAGTGCCCATCCGGTCAGGACAAACACCGGGGAGCTGTTTTTT.

This sequence joins TRBV3-1 and TRBJ2-5; D might be TRBD2 (6 bases). Between the trimmed V and J ends, which lost 0 bases and 4 bases, there was a span of 15 bases. The CDR3 spans 16 residues. The germline V gene has CDR1 LGHDT and CDR2 YNNKEL (reference sequence). DNA for the CDR3: TGTGCCAGCAGCCAAGAGCCAAAGGCGGGGCGAGAGACCCAGTACTTC. This translates into CASSQEPKAGRETQYF.

In its sample, this clonotype was seen a few times. The chain combines TRBV18 with TRBJ2-5, with no clear D. The germline CDR1 and CDR2 sequences are KGHSH and LQKENI. This CDR3 contains 14 residues. The ends were cut back, 3 bases at V and 4 bases at J, with 12 bases in the middle. CDR3 sequence (DNA): TGTGCCAGCTCACCTCCCGGACCTACAGAGACCCAGTACTTC. It translates to CASSPPGPTETQYF.

V and J are TRBV7-2 and TRBJ1-2; 10 positions agree with TRBD1. Germline V gene data show CDR1 as SGHTA and CDR2 as FQGNSA. The CDR3 runs to 17 residues. The V gene end was trimmed by 1 base and the J gene end by 1 base; junction bases not matched to a gene: 6. The DNA of the CDR3 is TGTGCCAGCAGCTTAGAGCCGACAGGGGGCCGTAACTATGGCTACACCTTC. Residues: CASSLEPTGGRNYGYTF.

This chain connects TRBV4-3 to TRBJ2-6, with D maybe TRBD2 (5 bases). CDR3 size: 22 residues. The V and J ends lost 0 bases and 0 bases respectively, with 24 bases between them. Germline assignment: CDR1 LGHNA and CDR2 YSLEER. CDR3 sequence (DNA): TGCGCCAGCAGCCAAGAATTGGCGCACAGACGCTCGGGGTACTCTGGGGCCAACGTCCTGACTTTC. This translates into CASSQELAHRRSGYSGANVLTF.

CDR3 sequence (DNA): TGTGCCAGCAGTCGAAGGACAGGGCCCTACGAGCAGTACTTC. Translation gives CASSRRTGPYEQYF. This chain uses TRBV28 with TRBJ2-7, with 8 nucleotides matching TRBD1. Germline V gene lookup returns CDR1 MDHEN and CDR2 SYDVKM. The length of the CDR3 is 14 residues. V lost 5 bases and J lost 2; bases outside the gene matches: 5.

The genes are TRBV6-2 or TRBV6-3 and TRBJ2-6; possibly TRBD1 for D (5 bases). Germline V gene sequence: CDR1 MNHEY, CDR2 SVGEGT. The CDR3 spans 15 residues. V gave up 6 bases and J gave up 2 bases, with 11 bases separating them. The CDR3 reads CASSQSGTGANVLTF. The CDR3 nucleotides are TGTGCCAGCAGCCAGTCAGGGACTGGGGCCAACGTCCTGACTTTC.

This clonotype was seen a few times. The CDR3 sequence is CSARVWWANTDTQYF. DNA for the CDR3: TGCAGTGCTAGAGTTTGGTGGGCAAACACAGATACGCAGTATTTT. V gene TRBV20-1 combines with J gene TRBJ2-3; D gene uncertain. The V gene lost 1 base and the J gene lost 2 bases, with 13 bases spanning the gap. In germline, CDR1 is DFQATT, CDR2 SNEGSKA (reference sequence). The CDR3 extends over 15 amino acids.

The chain links TRBV12-3 or TRBV12-4 to TRBJ1-1; a possible D gene is TRBD1 (5 bases). The length of the CDR3 is 13 residues. Trimming took off 2 bases at V and 10 bases at J, with 14 bases between the two ends. The CDR3 reads CASSLWKDGGAFF. The CDR3 nucleotides read TGTGCCAGCAGTTTATGGAAAGACGGGGGAGCTTTCTTT.

The chain recombines TRBV20-1 with TRBJ2-7; D is undetermined. The DNA end is a closer match to TRBJ2-5, so the J assignment may be wrong. This CDR3 has 12 amino acids. CDR1 and CDR2 (germline): DFQATT, SNEGSKA (reference sequence). Written as DNA, the CDR3 is TGCAGTGCTAGCGGTAGATCGGAGACCCAGTACTTC. It yields the protein CSASGRSETQYF.

J is TRBJ2-1 and V is TRBV28, with 9 bases aligning to TRBD2. The length of the CDR3 is 20 residues. Germline-derived CDR1 and CDR2 are MDHEN and SYDVKM. V lost 4 bases to trimming and J lost 0 bases; unmatched junction nucleotides: 16. CDR3 residues: CASSSRKLAGIRSSYNEQFF. The CDR3 DNA reads TGTGCCAGCAGTTCCCGGAAGCTAGCGGGAATACGAAGCTCCTACAATGAGCAGTTCTTC.

The rearrangement joins TRBV24-1 to TRBJ2-1, with 12 bases aligning to TRBD1. The CDR3 covers 16 residues. Germline-derived CDR1 and CDR2 are KGHDR and SFDVKD. J lost 5 bases, V lost 4 bases, and 5 bases had no gene match. The CDR3 region has the DNA TGTGCCACCAGTGACCAGGGACAGGGGGCGAACAATGAGCAGTTCTTC. This codes for CATSDQGQGANNEQFF.

This clonotype was seen a few times. The gene calls are TRBV3-1 and TRBJ2-5, with TRBD2 identical over 7 bases. This CDR3 comprises 15 residues. Germline CDR1 and CDR2: LGHDT and YNNKEL (reference sequence). The ends lost 1 base at V and 1 base at J; junction bases unmatched: 3. CDR3 amino acids: CASSQGGGLQETQYF. CDR3 sequence (DNA): TGTGCCAGCAGCCAAGGCGGGGGACTCCAAGAGACCCAGTACTTC.

V is TRBV20-1 and J is TRBJ2-5, with 8 bases aligning to TRBD1. The CDR3 has 13 residues. The ends lost 5 bases at V and 5 bases at J; junction bases unmatched: 7. Germline V lookup: CDR1 DFQATT, CDR2 SNEGSKA (reference sequence). The CDR3 spells CSAPRGLWETQYF. CDR3 nucleotide sequence: TGCAGTGCTCCCAGGGGGCTTTGGGAGACCCAGTACTTC.

This chain links TRBV7-2 with TRBJ2-5; D is perhaps TRBD2 (6 bases). V was cut by 5 bases and J by 4 bases, with 17 bases left in between. CDR1 SGHTA and CDR2 FQGNSA come from the germline V gene. The CDR3 covers 15 residues. The CDR3 bases are TGTGCCAGCAGCGGCCGCCCTGAGCGGGCAGAGACCCAGTACTTC. Amino acids: CASSGRPERAETQYF.

This clonotype was recorded a few times. The chain combines TRBV7-3 with TRBJ2-2, with 9 bases that match TRBD2. This CDR3 is built from 15 residues. Germline CDR1 reads SGHTA; CDR2 reads FQGTGA. The V and J ends lost 2 bases and 4 bases, in that order; junction bases with no gene match: 2. The CDR3 is CASSLAGGPTGELFF. The CDR3 region has the DNA TGTGCCAGCAGCTTAGCGGGGGGGCCCACCGGGGAGCTGTTTTTT.

The rearrangement links TRBV9 to TRBJ1-6; D gene unclear. The CDR3 is made up of 15 amino acids. V was trimmed by 3 bases and J by 13 bases, leaving 20 bases between them. CDR1 and CDR2 (germline): SGDLS, YYNGEE. CDR3 sequence: CASSASLSVGSPLHF. The CDR3 region has the DNA TGTGCCAGCAGCGCCTCACTGAGTGTGGGGTCTCCCCTCCACTTT.

The chain couples TRBV20-1 to TRBJ2-1, with 9 bases aligning to TRBD2. Germline V gene data show CDR1 as DFQATT and CDR2 as SNEGSKA (reference sequence). The length of the CDR3 is 14 residues. Germline trimming cut 6 bases from V and 6 bases from J; bases unmatched to any gene: 9. CDR3 DNA sequence: TGCAGTGCCCAGCTAGCGGGGAGATCCAATGAGCAGTTCTTC. Its translation is CSAQLAGRSNEQFF.

The J gene is TRBJ2-7, the V gene TRBV13; TRBD1 might be the D (6 bases). This CDR3 has 15 amino acids. The V gene lost 5 bases and the J gene lost 7 bases, with 21 bases spanning the gap. Germline V gives CDR1 PRHDT, CDR2 FYEKMQ (reference sequence). This chain's CDR3 is CASSPPRTEKNEQYF. The CDR3 coding sequence is TGTGCCAGCAGCCCTCCTCGGACAGAAAAGAATGAGCAGTACTTC.

The genes are TRBV7-2 and TRBJ2-5; either TRBD1 or TRBD2 may supply D (7 bases each). Germline V gene sequence: CDR1 SGHTA, CDR2 FQGNSA. V was trimmed by 4 bases and J by 5 bases, leaving 17 bases between them. This CDR3 is 15 amino acids long. In DNA, the CDR3 is TGTGCCAGCAGCTCCAGGCAGGGGGGGCCGGAGACCCAGTACTTC. Its translation is CASSSRQGGPETQYF.

The V gene is TRBV11-2, the J gene TRBJ2-7; D may be TRBD1 (6 bases). V gave up 9 bases and J gave up 4 bases, with 16 bases separating them. The CDR3 covers 13 residues. Germline lookup yields CDR1 SGHAT and CDR2 FQNNGV. In DNA, the CDR3 is TGTGCCAGTAAGCCCGCAGGGGAGTACGAGCAGTACTTC. It yields the protein CASKPAGEYEQYF. Variable domain in full (rest from reference TRBV11-2 and TRBJ2-7): EAGVAQSPRYKIIEKRQSVAFWCNPISGHATLYWYQQILGQGPKLLIQFQNNGVVDDSQLPKDRFSAERLKGVDSTLKIQPAKLEDSAVYLCASKPAGEYEQYFGPGTRLTVT.

CDR3 bases: TGTGCCAGCAGTTCTAGTCGAACCCACGAGCAGTACTTC. Translating gives CASSSSRTHEQYF. V and J are TRBV6-2 or TRBV6-3 and TRBJ2-5; D is uncertain. With the DNA end fitting TRBJ2-7 better, the J assignment may be wrong. The CDR3 is 13 amino acids. The germline gives CDR1 MNHEY, CDR2 SVGEGT.

V and J are TRBV4-2 and TRBJ1-4, with D hard to call. This CDR3 has 13 residues. The V end lost 8 bases, the J end lost 1 base, and 8 bases lay between the germline ends. CDR1 is LGHNA, CDR2 YNFKEQ, per germline. The CDR3 loop reads CASYGETNEKLFF. CDR3 bases: TGTGCCAGCTATGGAGAAACTAATGAAAAACTGTTTTTT.

This chain links TRBV28 with TRBJ1-2, with a tentative D call TRBD1 (6 bases). Germline V gives CDR1 MDHEN, CDR2 SYDVKM. The length of the CDR3 is 14 residues. The germline V and J ends were trimmed by 5 bases and 1 base, with 11 bases remaining between them. CDR3 region: CASSEAGVNYGYTF. The CDR3 DNA is TGTGCCAGCAGTGAGGCAGGGGTTAACTATGGCTACACCTTC.

Only one count was recorded for this clonotype. The gene calls are TRBV2 and TRBJ1-1, with D tentatively TRBD1 (5 bases). V was cut by 6 bases and J by 2 bases, with 10 bases left in between. The CDR3 sequence is 13 residues long. Germline values: CDR1 SNHLY, CDR2 FYNNEI. Here the CDR3 reads CASRAGRNTEAFF. The CDR3 DNA reads as TGTGCCAGCAGAGCGGGACGTAACACTGAAGCTTTCTTT.